Listed here are 4 T cell receptor beta chains from one sample, sequenced in a study of T-cell reconstitution after alpha-beta-depleted transplantation in children. Molecular barcoding with unique molecular identifiers was used for the TCRbeta library. MiXCR, applied by TCRdb to the PCR reads, yields one record per CDR3 protein. The sample lists hundreds of thousands of distinct CDR3 sequences, 11% occurring once. Sequenced here: peripheral blood, sampled 180 days after TCRalphabeta/CD19-depleted stem cell transplant. Receptors were obtained from a male patient aged 2-15 years who had a stem cell transplant for chronic granulomatous disease, so the T cells may come from the graft donor.

This clonotype was recorded many times. This rearrangement joins TRBV7-2 to TRBJ2-3; 8 nucleotides line up with TRBD2. V lost 1 base to trimming and J lost 3 bases; unmatched junction nucleotides: 9. CDR1 and CDR2 (germline): SGHTA, FQGNSA. The CDR3 contains 17 residues. The CDR3 coding sequence is TGTGCCAGCAGCTTAGTAGGTGGCGGGGGGTTAACAGATACGCAGTATTTT. It is translated as CASSLVGGGGLTDTQYF.

This clonotype was observed at least ten times. V is TRBV11-3 and J is TRBJ2-1, with a tentative D call TRBD1 (5 bases). Trimming stripped 5 bases from V and 2 bases from J, with 13 bases between. CDR1 is SGHNT and CDR2 is YENEEA in the germline V gene. The CDR3 spans 15 residues. The chain's CDR3 is CASSPSGFPYNEQFF. The CDR3 DNA reads TGTGCCAGCAGCCCCTCAGGGTTCCCCTACAATGAGCAGTTCTTC.

Worth noting for this clonotype: A read error is possible here, since a much larger clone lies one base away. The CDR3 bases are TGCTGTGCCCCCGATGACAGCCGCTCCTACAATGAGCAGTTCTTC. Its protein is CCAPDDSRSYNEQFF. The chain links TRBV20-1 to TRBJ2-1, with D possibly TRBD1 on 5 matching bases. Germline loops: CDR1 DFQATT, CDR2 SNEGSKA (reference sequence). The CDR3 covers 15 residues.

This clonotype came up many times. V gene TRBV7-2 combines with J gene TRBJ1-2; 8 positions match TRBD1. Per the germline V gene, CDR1 is SGHTA and CDR2 is FQGNSA. The CDR3 contains 16 residues. J lost 4 bases, V lost 5 bases, and 12 bases had no gene match. CDR3 nucleotides: TGTGCCAGCAGCATCTCCTCAGGGGGCCCCAGCTATGGCTACACCTTC. It encodes CASSISSGGPSYGYTF.